This T cell receptor beta chain was recorded in a study of CD8+CD57+ T cells in acquired aplastic anemia. According to the study, genomic DNA was the template for TCR beta VDJ and CDR3 profiling. TCRdb re-called the reads with MiXCR, one entry per CDR3 protein. Of roughly 200,000 distinct CDR3 sequences detected, roughly 63% appear once; the ten largest clones hold roughly 42%. Per germline, CDR1 SGHNT and CDR2 YENEEA. The CDR3 has 15 amino acids. Deletions cut 5 bases from V and 4 bases from J, with 17 bases between. Findings of the study overall: Patients and controls had in common some 30 CD8+ CDR3 sequences.

Patients chosen for sequencing had CD8+CD57+ cells that had expanded, as shown by flow cytometry. A note on this clonotype: The antigen remains unidentified.

Sequenced input: sorted CD4+, CD8+, or CD8+CD57+ T cells (not recorded which) from PBMCs. The clonotype comes from a human donor with aplastic anemia. This chain connects TRBV11-3 to TRBJ1-1, with a weak D call TRBD1 (6 bases). The CDR3 here is CASSPYGGTTTEAFF. The DNA for the CDR3 is TGTGCCAGCAGCCCTTATGGGGGCACTACCACTGAAGCTTTCTTT.